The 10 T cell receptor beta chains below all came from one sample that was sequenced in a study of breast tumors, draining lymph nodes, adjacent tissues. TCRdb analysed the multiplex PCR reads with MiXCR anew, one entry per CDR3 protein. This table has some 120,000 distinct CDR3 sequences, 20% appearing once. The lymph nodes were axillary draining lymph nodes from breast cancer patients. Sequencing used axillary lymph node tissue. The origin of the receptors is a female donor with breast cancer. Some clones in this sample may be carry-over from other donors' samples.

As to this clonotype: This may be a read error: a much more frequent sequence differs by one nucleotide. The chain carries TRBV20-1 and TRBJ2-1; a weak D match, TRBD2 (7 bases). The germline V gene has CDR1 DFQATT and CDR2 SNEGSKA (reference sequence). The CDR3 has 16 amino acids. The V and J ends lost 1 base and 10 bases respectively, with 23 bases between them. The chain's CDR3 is CSARVGGGQGGGEQFF. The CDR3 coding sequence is TGCAGTGCTAGAGTTGGCGGGGGACAAGGGGGGGGGGAGCAGTTCTTC.

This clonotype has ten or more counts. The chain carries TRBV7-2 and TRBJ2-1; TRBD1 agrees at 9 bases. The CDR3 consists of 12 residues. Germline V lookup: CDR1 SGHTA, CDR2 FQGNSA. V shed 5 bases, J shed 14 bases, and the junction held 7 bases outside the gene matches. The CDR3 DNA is TGTGCCAGCAGCCCGGACAGGGGTGGTAAGTTCTTC. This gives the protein CASSPDRGGKFF.

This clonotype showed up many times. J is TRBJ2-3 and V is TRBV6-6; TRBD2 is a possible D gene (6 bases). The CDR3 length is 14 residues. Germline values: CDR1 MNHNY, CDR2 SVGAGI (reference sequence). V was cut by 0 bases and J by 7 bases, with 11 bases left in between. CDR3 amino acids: CASSYSSTSYTQYF. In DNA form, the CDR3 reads TGTGCCAGCAGTTACTCGAGTACTAGCTATACGCAGTATTTT.

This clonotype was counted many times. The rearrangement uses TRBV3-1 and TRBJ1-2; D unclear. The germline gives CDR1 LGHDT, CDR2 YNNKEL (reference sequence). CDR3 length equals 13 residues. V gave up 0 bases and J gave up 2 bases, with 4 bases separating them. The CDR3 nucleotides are TGTGCCAGCAGCCAAGATCAGAACTATGGCTACACCTTC. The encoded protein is CASSQDQNYGYTF.

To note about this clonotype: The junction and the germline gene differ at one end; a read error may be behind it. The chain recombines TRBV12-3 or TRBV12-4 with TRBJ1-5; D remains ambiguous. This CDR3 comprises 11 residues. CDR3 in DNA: TGTGCCAGCACCCCACATGTCAATGAGCAGTTT. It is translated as CASTPHVNEQF.

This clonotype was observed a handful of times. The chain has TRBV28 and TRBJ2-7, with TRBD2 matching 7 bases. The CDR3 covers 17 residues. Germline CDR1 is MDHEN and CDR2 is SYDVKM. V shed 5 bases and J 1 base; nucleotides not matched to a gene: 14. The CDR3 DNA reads TGTGCCAGCAGTCTTCCCGGGGCGGGAGAGACTTCCTACGAGCAGTACTTC. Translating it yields CASSLPGAGETSYEQYF.

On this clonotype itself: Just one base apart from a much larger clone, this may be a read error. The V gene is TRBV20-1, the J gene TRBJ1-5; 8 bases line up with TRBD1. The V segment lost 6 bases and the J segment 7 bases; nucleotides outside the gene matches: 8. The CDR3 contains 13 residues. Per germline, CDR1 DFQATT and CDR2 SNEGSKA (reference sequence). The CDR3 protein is CSARDRPRQPQHF. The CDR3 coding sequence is TGCAGTGCCCGGGACAGGCCGAGACAGCCCCAGCATTTT.

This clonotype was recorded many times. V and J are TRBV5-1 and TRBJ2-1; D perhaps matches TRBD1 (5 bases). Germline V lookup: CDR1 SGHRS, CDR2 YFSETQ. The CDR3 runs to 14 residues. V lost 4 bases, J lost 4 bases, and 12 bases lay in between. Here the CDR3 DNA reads TGCGCCAGCAGCAGGGGCGGTGGTTACAATGAGCAGTTCTTC. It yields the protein CASSRGGGYNEQFF. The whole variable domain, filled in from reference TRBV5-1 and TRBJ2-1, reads KAGVTQTPRYLIKTRGQQVTLSCSPISGHRSVSWYQQTPGQGLQFLFEYFSETQRNKGNFPGRFSGRQFSNSRSEMNVSTLELGDSALYLCASSRGGGYNEQFFGPGTRLTVL.

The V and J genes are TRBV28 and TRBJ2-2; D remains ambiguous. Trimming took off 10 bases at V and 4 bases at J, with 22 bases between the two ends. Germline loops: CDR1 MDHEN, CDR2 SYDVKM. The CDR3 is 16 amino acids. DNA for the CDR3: TGTGCCACCCAGACCCGGAAACTACCTGGCACCGGGGAGCTGTTTTTT. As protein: CATQTRKLPGTGELFF.

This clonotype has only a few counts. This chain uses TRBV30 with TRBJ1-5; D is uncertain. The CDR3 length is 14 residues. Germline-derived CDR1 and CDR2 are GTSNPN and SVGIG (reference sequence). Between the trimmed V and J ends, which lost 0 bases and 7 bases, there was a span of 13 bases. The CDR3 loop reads CAWSVLTSDQPQHF. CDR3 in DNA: TGTGCCTGGAGTGTACTGACGTCAGACCAGCCCCAGCATTTT.